The 23 T cell receptor beta chains below were found in one sample sequenced in a study of patients and donors after allogeneic stem cell transplantation. TCRdb used MiXCR to reprocess the RT-PCR reads, holding one entry per CDR3 protein. The table lists around 17,000 distinct CDR3 sequences, around a quarter of them singletons, with about 35% in the top ten. Sequencing was performed on blood, either unsorted or a sorted T cell fraction (not recorded which). The receptors here all came from a human donor who was either an allogeneic HSCT recipient or a stem cell or donor lymphocyte infusion donor (not recorded which). It is not recorded whose cells these are; they may come from a transplant donor.

This clonotype was seen repeatedly, ten times or more. This sequence joins TRBV3-2 and TRBJ2-3; the table's D call TRBD1 went unverified against the DNA. TRBV3-2 represents a pseudogene. The CDR3 consists of 16 residues. The CDR3 loop is CASSQAPGGDVDTQYF. The CDR3, as DNA: TGTGCCAGCAGCCAAGCCCCTGGGGGTGACGTGGATACGCAGTATTTT.

V and J are TRBV20-1 and TRBJ1-4, with D uncertain. The CDR3 sequence is 15 residues long. CDR1 and CDR2 (germline): DFQATT, SNEGSKA (reference sequence). V shed 7 bases and J shed 3 bases, with 18 bases lying between them. CDR3 amino acids: CSGRLRASSNEKLFF. CDR3 DNA: TGCAGTGGGAGGCTAAGGGCTAGCTCTAATGAAAAACTGTTTTTT.

A few counts support this clonotype. CDR3 sequence (DNA): TGCGCCAGCAGCCCAACACAGGGCTATGGCTACACCTTC. It translates to CASSPTQGYGYTF. The J gene is TRBJ1-2, the V gene TRBV5-1, with D possibly being TRBD1 (6 bases). The CDR3 has 13 amino acids. The V end was cut by 4 bases, the J end by 4 bases, with 11 bases between. Germline CDR1 reads SGHRS; CDR2 reads YFSETQ.

This clonotype was seen repeatedly, ten times or more. The genes are TRBV29-1 and TRBJ2-7; 8 bases fit TRBD1. CDR3 length: 14 residues. The ends lost 4 bases at V and 2 bases at J; junction bases unmatched: 7. Germline lookup yields CDR1 SQVTM and CDR2 ANQGSEA. The CDR3: CSVVDRGSTYEQYF. In DNA, the CDR3 is TGCAGCGTTGTCGACAGGGGTTCCACCTACGAGCAGTACTTC.

This clonotype is medium-sized within its sample. The chain uses TRBV28 and TRBJ1-1; TRBD1 agrees at 8 bases. The CDR3 spans 15 residues. The germline CDR1 and CDR2 sequences are MDHEN and SYDVKM. J was trimmed by 1 base and V by 2 bases; bases with no gene match: 3. CDR3 amino acids: CASSLEDRENTEAFF. The CDR3 region has the DNA TGTGCCAGCAGTTTAGAGGACAGGGAGAACACTGAAGCTTTCTTT.

This clonotype was seen a handful of times. The rearrangement uses TRBV10-1 and TRBJ1-1, with TRBD1 matching over 7 bases. CDR3 length equals 14 residues. J gave up 7 bases and V 8 bases, and 13 bases lay outside the gene matches. Per the germline V gene, CDR1 is WNHNN and CDR2 is SYGVQD (reference sequence). CDR3 sequence (DNA): TGCGCCAGCTCTCCTCAACCCAGGGGGGGTGAAGCTTTCTTT. Translated, it gives CASSPQPRGGEAFF.

The chain links TRBV6-5 to TRBJ1-1; 7 nucleotides agree with TRBD1. Germline-derived CDR1 and CDR2 are MNHEY and SVGAGI. CDR3 length equals 16 residues. Losses at the gene ends were 3 bases for V and 1 base for J; bases not matched to a gene: 8. The CDR3 here is CASSYSGGHSNTEAFF. The DNA of the CDR3 is TGTGCCAGCAGTTATTCAGGGGGACATTCGAACACTGAAGCTTTCTTT.

This clonotype has a handful of counts. This chain connects TRBV6-5 to TRBJ1-3; D possibly corresponds to TRBD1 (6 bases). Between the trimmed V and J ends, which lost 10 bases and 1 base, there was a span of 8 bases. The CDR3 runs 12 residues. Germline V lookup: CDR1 MNHEY, CDR2 SVGAGI. The CDR3 reads CATTGSGNTIYF. The CDR3 bases are TGTGCCACCACAGGGTCTGGAAACACCATATATTTT.

Ten or more counts support this clonotype. This chain uses TRBV29-1 with TRBJ1-1, with no clear D. Trimming shortened V by 6 bases and J by 0 bases, and 11 bases separated the two germline ends. Per germline, CDR1 SQVTM and CDR2 ANQGSEA. The CDR3 is 13 amino acids. CDR3 sequence reads: CSVVGRMNTEAFF. The CDR3 DNA sequence: TGCAGCGTCGTCGGACGGATGAACACTGAAGCTTTCTTT.

J is TRBJ1-1 and V is TRBV24-1, with TRBD1 matching over 7 bases. This CDR3 comprises 14 residues. The germline gives CDR1 KGHDR, CDR2 SFDVKD. V lost 2 bases, J lost 2 bases, and 1 base stayed unmatched. The CDR3 DNA reads as TGTGCCACCAGTGATTCAGGGGGTAACACTGAAGCTTTCTTT. It encodes CATSDSGGNTEAFF.

The CDR3 bases are TGTGCCAGCAGTTTAGGGGACAGCAATGGCTACACCTTC. Its protein product is CASSLGDSNGYTF. The chain recombines TRBV28 with TRBJ1-2; TRBD1 matches at 7 bases. The germline V gene has CDR1 MDHEN and CDR2 SYDVKM. The CDR3 is 13 amino acids. The junction had 3 bases not matched to a gene; V was cut back by 2 bases and J by 6 bases.

This clonotype was found once. The chain employs TRBV18 and TRBJ1-5; the D is unclear. The CDR3 extends over 14 amino acids. Germline lookup yields CDR1 KGHSH and CDR2 LQKENI. The V and J ends lost 2 bases and 7 bases respectively, with 12 bases between them. CDR3 sequence (DNA): TGTGCCAGCTCACCATCAGGTACGCCCCAGCCCCAGCATTTT. It codes for CASSPSGTPQPQHF.

This chain joins TRBV28 and TRBJ2-2; 7 positions match TRBD2. This CDR3 is built from 16 residues. Germline CDR1 and CDR2: MDHEN and SYDVKM. Trimming removed 3 bases from V and 5 bases from J; junction bases left unmatched: 9. The CDR3 DNA follows: TGTGCCAGCAGTTTGTGGGGAGGGCTTGGGACCGGGGAGCTGTTTTTT. Translated: CASSLWGGLGTGELFF.

This clonotype is termed medium-sized. J is TRBJ1-4 and V is TRBV6-5; 9 bases align to TRBD1. Germline-derived CDR1 and CDR2 are MNHEY and SVGAGI. With V trimmed by 6 bases and J by 8 bases, 10 bases remained unmatched. The CDR3 totals 15 residues. Here the CDR3 reads CASSTGTGFGEKLFF. CDR3 bases: TGTGCCAGCAGCACCGGGACAGGGTTTGGCGAAAAACTGTTTTTT.

This clonotype was seen many times. The chain couples TRBV7-9 to TRBJ1-2, with D uncertain. This CDR3 comprises 19 residues. Trimming removed 4 bases at V and 2 bases at J, with 26 bases between. Germline CDR1 SEHNR, CDR2 FQNEAQ (reference sequence). CDR3 DNA: TGTGCCAGCAGCTCCGTACCCCGCACGTCGTCCGATCTAAACTATGGCTACACCTTC. This sequence encodes CASSSVPRTSSDLNYGYTF.

The V and J genes are TRBV23-1 and TRBJ1-2; D is unclear. TRBV23-1 is sorted into the ORF group, with uncertain function. The germline V and J ends were trimmed by 1 base and 5 bases, with 14 bases remaining between them. The CDR3 runs 15 residues. The DNA of the CDR3 is TGCGCCAGCAGTCAATACTACGGACCGAATTATGGCTACACCTTC. This codes for CASSQYYGPNYGYTF.

The rearrangement joins TRBV20-1 to TRBJ1-5; 9 bases line up with TRBD1. This CDR3 is built from 13 residues. CDR1 and CDR2 (germline): DFQATT, SNEGSKA (reference sequence). V was pared by 5 bases and J by 7 bases, with 6 bases of the junction left unmatched. CDR3 bases: TGCAGTGCTCCGGGGACAGGGCACCAGCCCCAGCATTTT. As protein: CSAPGTGHQPQHF.

This clonotype has more than one count but fewer than ten. The gene calls are TRBV5-1 and TRBJ1-6; D might be TRBD1 (6 bases). Trimming stripped 1 base from V and 7 bases from J, with 9 bases between. Looked up from germline, CDR1 is SGHRS and CDR2 is YFSETQ. The CDR3 spans 14 residues. The CDR3, as DNA: TGCGCCAGCAGCTTGACAGGGACCAATTCACCCCTCCACTTT. Amino acids: CASSLTGTNSPLHF.

This clonotype was picked up a small number of times. The V call is TRBV7-9, the J call TRBJ1-1, with 9 bases aligning to TRBD1. V gave up 1 base and J gave up 2 bases; unmatched junction bases: 2. The CDR3 is 15 amino acids. From germline, CDR1 is SEHNR and CDR2 FQNEAQ (reference sequence). This chain's CDR3 is CASSLGDRDNTEAFF. CDR3 coding DNA: TGTGCCAGCAGCTTAGGGGACAGGGATAACACTGAAGCTTTCTTT.

The rearrangement joins TRBV18 to TRBJ1-2, with D uncertain. The germline CDR1 and CDR2 sequences are KGHSH and LQKENI. This CDR3 is 12 amino acids long. V lost 4 bases, J lost 7 bases, and 10 bases lay in between. This CDR3 is CASSRKEPGYTF. The CDR3 nucleotides read TGTGCCAGCTCACGAAAAGAACCTGGCTACACCTTC. Variable domain in full (rest from reference TRBV18 and TRBJ1-2): NAGVMQNPRHLVRRRGQEARLRCSPMKGHSHVYWYRQLPEEGLKFMVYLQKENIIDESGMPKERFSAEFPKEGPSILRIQQVVRGDSAAYFCASSRKEPGYTFGSGTRLTVV.

This clonotype was counted between two and nine times. The chain combines TRBV9 with TRBJ1-3; the match to TRBD1 covers 8 bases. The junction had 9 bases not matched to a gene; V was cut back by 0 bases and J by 4 bases. The CDR3 has 17 residues. Germline values: CDR1 SGDLS, CDR2 YYNGEE. The CDR3 DNA is TGTGCCAGCAGCGTAGCTACGCCAGGGGGCGCCGGAAACACCATATATTTT. It yields the protein CASSVATPGGAGNTIYF.

This chain links TRBV5-1 with TRBJ2-7; TRBD2 matches at 11 bases. V was clipped by 7 bases and J by 3 bases; unmatched bases: 9. Germline V gene lookup returns CDR1 SGHRS and CDR2 YFSETQ. The CDR3 is 15 residues long. CDR3 in DNA: TGCGCCAGCTCCGTAGCGACTAGCGGGGTCTACGAGCAGTACTTC. Translation: CASSVATSGVYEQYF.

The chain is built from TRBV7-9 and TRBJ1-6; a possible D gene is TRBD1 (6 bases). CDR3 size: 14 residues. The germline CDR1 and CDR2 sequences are SEHNR and FQNEAQ (reference sequence). V lost 5 bases to trimming and J lost 9 bases, with 14 bases between them. In DNA form, the CDR3 reads TGTGCCAGCAGCCGGGGGACAACGGGTTCACCCCTCCACTTT. This gives the protein CASSRGTTGSPLHF. Complete variable domain (other parts from reference TRBV7-9 and TRBJ1-6): DTGVSQNPRHKITKRGQNVTFRCDPISEHNRLYWYRQTLGQGPEFLTYFQNEAQLEKSRLLSDRFSAERPKGSFSTLEIQRTEQGDSAMYLCASSRGTTGSPLHFGNGTRLTVT.